Each of the 14 T cell receptor beta chains below was sequenced from the same sample in a study of T-cell memory formation after mild COVID-19. TCRdb re-derived calls from the 5' RACE reads in MiXCR, one entry per CDR3 protein. The sample includes around 400,000 distinct CDR3 sequences, 20% to 25% seen only once; the top ten take 8.8%. Sequencing used PBMCs or a T cell subset sorted from them (not recorded which). Receptors originate from an adult woman who had mild COVID-19 (a few samples of this study predate the infection). Cell type and time point are not known.

This clonotype occurred many times. Its ends do not fully match the called genes, so a read error is possible. The gene calls are TRBV4-3 and TRBJ2-6; a weak D match, TRBD1 (7 bases). CDR3 length equals 15 residues. The germline CDR1 and CDR2 sequences are LGHNA and YSLEER. This CDR3 reads CASSQGGSGANVLTF. As DNA, the CDR3 is TGTGCCAGCAGCCAGGGGGGCTCTGGGGCCAACGTCCTGACTTTC.

This clonotype was seen at least ten times. The V gene is TRBV11-2, the J gene TRBJ1-6; TRBD1 is a possible D gene (5 bases). The CDR3 spans 17 residues. V was clipped by 4 bases and J by 4 bases, with 17 bases between them. Germline V lookup: CDR1 SGHAT, CDR2 FQNNGV. In nucleotides, the CDR3 is TGTGCCAGCAGCTCCCGCCCCGCTCAGGGATATAATTCACCCCTCCACTTT. This translates into CASSSRPAQGYNSPLHF.

V is TRBV6-2 or TRBV6-3 and J is TRBJ2-7, with D perhaps matching TRBD1 or TRBD2 (5 bases each). CDR3 length: 17 amino acids. CDR1 is MNHEY and CDR2 is SVGEGT in the germline V gene. V dropped 9 bases and J dropped 0 bases, with 24 bases sitting between them. The CDR3 reads CASVEDIPAILSYEQYF. CDR3 DNA: TGTGCCAGTGTGGAGGACATTCCGGCTATTCTCTCCTACGAGCAGTACTTC.

This clonotype was seen more than once but under ten times. The chain combines TRBV7-8 with TRBJ1-5, with D possibly being TRBD1 (6 bases). The CDR3 runs to 14 residues. With 5 bases removed from V and 9 bases from J, the gap between germline ends came to 17 bases. Per germline, CDR1 SGHVS and CDR2 FQNEAQ. In DNA form, the CDR3 reads TGTGCCAGCAGCCGAGAGGACAGAACGCGGCCCCAGCATTTT. As protein: CASSREDRTRPQHF.

The gene calls are TRBV7-9 and TRBJ2-1, with D unresolved. Germline-derived CDR1 and CDR2 are SEHNR and FQNEAQ (reference sequence). V dropped 2 bases and J dropped 0 bases, with 8 bases sitting between them. The CDR3 loop spans 15 amino acids. The CDR3 DNA follows: TGTGCCAGCAGCTTATCAGAAGACTCCTACAATGAGCAGTTCTTC. Translated, it gives CASSLSEDSYNEQFF. Full variable domain (missing parts from reference TRBV7-9 and TRBJ2-1): DTGVSQNPRHKITKRGQNVTFRCDPISEHNRLYWYRQTLGQGPEFLTYFQNEAQLEKSRLLSDRFSAERPKGSFSTLEIQRTEQGDSAMYLCASSLSEDSYNEQFFGPGTRLTVL.

This clonotype was detected only a few times. The chain is built from TRBV12-3 or TRBV12-4 and TRBJ2-7; D remains unclear. The CDR3 sequence is 13 residues long. V was clipped by 5 bases and J by 3 bases, with 11 bases between them. CDR3 amino acids: CASSRYTLYEQYF. The CDR3 bases are TGTGCCAGCAGTCGATATACTCTCTACGAGCAGTACTTC.

In its sample, this clonotype was seen once. The chain links TRBV11-3 to TRBJ2-7, with TRBD2 matching over 11 bases. Germline V CDR1 and CDR2: SGHNT, YENEEA. Trimming removed 7 bases from V and 3 bases from J; junction bases left unmatched: 8. CDR3 size: 15 residues. The CDR3 region is CASKTTGTSGYEQYF. CDR3 in DNA: TGTGCCAGCAAAACTACAGGGACTAGCGGCTACGAGCAGTACTTC. The full variable domain, rest sourced from reference TRBV11-3 and TRBJ2-7, is EAGVVQSPRYKIIEKKQPVAFWCNPISGHNTLYWYLQNLGQGPELLIRYENEEAVDDSQLPKDRFSAERLKGVDSTLKIQPAELGDSAVYLCASKTTGTSGYEQYFGPGTRLTVT.

The CDR3 spells CASSQSTRGVDSPLHF. The CDR3, as DNA: TGCGCCAGCAGCCAAAGTACGCGAGGGGTAGATTCACCCCTCCACTTT. This sequence joins TRBV4-3 and TRBJ1-6, with a tentative D call TRBD1 (5 bases). The V and J ends lost 2 bases and 8 bases respectively, with 16 bases between them. Germline lookup yields CDR1 LGHNA and CDR2 YSLEER. The CDR3 totals 16 residues.

This clonotype has a handful of counts. The chain combines TRBV20-1 with TRBJ1-3; no clear D gene. Trimming pared 6 bases from V and 2 bases from J, leaving 17 bases between. This CDR3 has 15 amino acids. Germline V CDR1 and CDR2: DFQATT, SNEGSKA (reference sequence). As DNA, the CDR3 is TGCAGTGCCCCTGTCAGAAGGAACGCTGGAAACACCATATATTTT. This encodes CSAPVRRNAGNTIYF.

The sample holds a few counts of this clonotype. This rearrangement joins TRBV18 to TRBJ2-7, with 7 bases matching TRBD2. The CDR3 extends over 15 amino acids. V shed 6 bases, J shed 2 bases, and the junction held 10 bases outside the gene matches. Germline V gives CDR1 KGHSH, CDR2 LQKENI. CDR3 residues: CASSIRLAATYEQYF. The CDR3 DNA follows: TGTGCCAGCTCCATTAGGCTAGCGGCCACCTACGAGCAGTACTTC.

This clonotype was counted many times. J is TRBJ1-1 and V is TRBV7-3; weak D call: TRBD1 (5 bases). V was clipped by 4 bases and J by 4 bases, with 22 bases between them. This CDR3 contains 17 residues. Germline CDR1 reads SGHTA; CDR2 reads FQGTGA. CDR3 DNA sequence: TGTGCCAGCAGCTCTACGGGCGGGAGCTGGGGCATCACTGAAGCTTTCTTT. The encoded protein is CASSSTGGSWGITEAFF.

This clonotype came up a few times. The chain is built from TRBV5-4 and TRBJ2-7, with TRBD2 matching 9 bases. V shed 0 bases, J shed 2 bases, and the junction held 9 bases outside the gene matches. Germline V gene lookup returns CDR1 SGHNT and CDR2 YYREEE (reference sequence). The CDR3 has 17 amino acids. This CDR3 reads CASSLARPAGGPYEQYF. The CDR3 DNA is TGTGCCAGCAGCTTGGCCCGACCAGCGGGGGGCCCCTACGAGCAGTACTTC.

This clonotype was observed a few times. The chain couples TRBV30 to TRBJ1-6; perhaps TRBD1 as D (6 bases). V lost 2 bases to trimming and J lost 8 bases, with 16 bases between them. The CDR3 consists of 15 residues. The germline V gene has CDR1 GTSNPN and CDR2 SVGIG (reference sequence). This CDR3 reads CAWSPVGGRYSPLHF. In nucleotides, the CDR3 is TGTGCCTGGAGTCCCGTAGGGGGGCGATATTCACCCCTCCACTTT.

This clonotype was seen only a few times. The chain employs TRBV5-1 and TRBJ2-3, with TRBD1 matching over 11 bases. V lost 2 bases and J lost 5; bases outside the gene matches: 4. Germline V CDR1 and CDR2: SGHRS, YFSETQ. The length of the CDR3 is 15 residues. In DNA, the CDR3 is TGCGCCAGCAGCTTCGGACAGGGGGCCGGAGATACGCAGTATTTT. It codes for CASSFGQGAGDTQYF. Using reference TRBV5-1 and TRBJ2-3 for the parts outside the CDR3, the full variable domain is KAGVTQTPRYLIKTRGQQVTLSCSPISGHRSVSWYQQTPGQGLQFLFEYFSETQRNKGNFPGRFSGRQFSNSRSEMNVSTLELGDSALYLCASSFGQGAGDTQYFGPGTRLTVL.